Below are 27 T cell receptor beta chains sequenced from a single sample in a study of blood T cell repertoires in COVID-19. Produced via immunoSEQ multiplex PCR; TCRdb's table is partial and in-frame only. The sample contains some 180,000 clones, 80% to 85% of which appear only once. Material: PBMCs or T cells enriched from blood (not recorded which). These receptors came from a woman aged 25-40 years who had been exposed to COVID-19.

This rearrangement joins TRBV5-1 to TRBJ2-7, with TRBD1 identical over 9 bases. The CDR3 is 17 amino acids. V gave up 2 bases and J gave up 5 bases; unmatched junction bases: 14. Germline V gives CDR1 SGHRS, CDR2 YFSETQ. CDR3 amino acids: CASSLELVGTGYDEQYF. The CDR3 DNA follows: TGCGCCAGCAGCTTAGAGTTGGTGGGGACAGGGTACGACGAGCAGTACTTC.

The chain is built from TRBV9 and TRBJ2-3, with D tentatively TRBD2 (6 bases). In germline, CDR1 is SGDLS, CDR2 YYNGEE. V shed 0 bases and J shed 2 bases, with 16 bases lying between them. The CDR3 sequence is 17 residues long. The DNA for the CDR3 is TGTGCCAGCAGCGTAGCATTCGGAGGGTCTCTCACAGATACGCAGTATTTT. Translated: CASSVAFGGSLTDTQYF.

This CDR3 reads CASSSPSGGTTRADTQYF. As DNA, the CDR3 is TGTGCCAGCAGCTCGCCCTCGGGGGGTACGACGCGGGCAGATACGCAGTATTTT. V gene TRBV7-9 combines with J gene TRBJ2-3; 7 bases agree with TRBD2. CDR3 size: 18 residues. The V segment lost 4 bases and the J segment 4 bases; nucleotides outside the gene matches: 17. The germline V gene has CDR1 SEHNR and CDR2 FQNEAQ (reference sequence).

This chain links TRBV2 with TRBJ2-7; a weak D match, TRBD1 (6 bases). Trimming removed 10 bases at V and 10 bases at J, with 20 bases between. The CDR3 is made up of 12 amino acids. Germline V lookup: CDR1 SNHLY, CDR2 FYNNEI. The CDR3 coding sequence is TGTGCCATCCTTATTAGGGGGTTGGAACAGTACTTC. The encoded protein is CAILIRGLEQYF.

This clone was seen just once. The genes are TRBV3-1 (or the pseudogene TRBV3-2) and TRBJ2-2; 7 nucleotides match TRBD2. The CDR3 loop spans 16 amino acids. Trimming cost V 6 bases and J 10 bases; bases outside gene matches: 17. Per germline, CDR1 LGHDT and CDR2 YNNKEL (reference sequence). CDR3 nucleotides: TGTGCCAGCAGGTCAAGTGGGAGCGGGGCTGGTTCGGAGCTGTTTTTT. Its translation is CASRSSGSGAGSELFF.

This chain joins TRBV5-4 and TRBJ1-1, with 7 bases aligning to TRBD1. The CDR3 loop spans 14 amino acids. The V gene end was trimmed by 0 bases and the J gene end by 6 bases; junction bases not matched to a gene: 5. Germline V gives CDR1 SGHNT, CDR2 YYREEE (reference sequence). The CDR3: CASSLGQGSAEAFF. CDR3 sequence (DNA): TGTGCCAGCAGCTTGGGACAGGGAAGTGCTGAAGCTTTCTTT.

The chain uses TRBV7-3 and TRBJ2-2, with D possibly matching TRBD2 (6 bases). The V gene's germline CDR1 is SGHTA and CDR2 FQGTGA. The CDR3 has 15 amino acids. Deletions cut 5 bases from V and 2 bases from J, with 12 bases between. The CDR3 loop is CASSPGTLNTGELFF. The CDR3 nucleotides read TGTGCCAGCAGCCCCGGGACTTTAAACACCGGGGAGCTGTTTTTT.

This sequence joins TRBV7-9 and TRBJ2-2, with D uncertain. The V and J ends lost 1 base and 1 base respectively, with 7 bases between them. The CDR3 sequence is 15 residues long. Looked up from germline, CDR1 is SEHNR and CDR2 is FQNEAQ (reference sequence). This CDR3 is CASSLVSRNTGELFF. Here the CDR3 DNA reads TGTGCCAGCAGCTTAGTTAGCAGGAACACCGGGGAGCTGTTTTTT.

The chain links TRBV4-2 to TRBJ1-4; TRBD1 aligns across 9 bases. The CDR3 consists of 18 residues. V was pared by 3 bases and J by 3 bases, with 11 bases of the junction left unmatched. The germline V gene encodes CDR1 LGHNA and CDR2 YNFKEQ. The CDR3 DNA sequence: TGTGCCAGCAGCCATCGTCCCGGGACAGGGTTGGCTAATGAAAAACTGTTTTTT. Its translation: CASSHRPGTGLANEKLFF.

The V call is TRBV6-1, the J call TRBJ2-2; TRBD2 matches 9 bases. V was clipped by 2 bases and J by 5 bases; unmatched bases: 6. There are 16 residues in the CDR3. From germline, CDR1 is MNHNS and CDR2 SASEGT. The CDR3 bases are TGTGCCAGCAGTGAATGGCGGGGGGGCTCTACCGGGGAGCTGTTTTTT. Protein product: CASSEWRGGSTGELFF.

The genes are TRBV3-1 (or the pseudogene TRBV3-2) and TRBJ2-3, with TRBD2 as a possible D gene (6 bases). In germline, CDR1 is LGHDT, CDR2 YNNKEL (reference sequence). The CDR3 covers 16 residues. V lost 3 bases and J lost 2, with 15 bases in between. The CDR3 DNA is TGTGCCAGCAGCCACGGGCGGGGAGACCCCACAGATACGCAGTATTTT. It translates to CASSHGRGDPTDTQYF.

The chain carries TRBV6-5 and TRBJ1-2, with TRBD1 as a possible D gene (5 bases). Germline V gives CDR1 MNHEY, CDR2 SVGAGI. CDR3 length equals 14 residues. The V and J ends lost 0 bases and 8 bases respectively, with 13 bases between them. The CDR3 DNA is TGTGCCAGCAGTTACTCTCAGGGTTTAGAAGGCTACACCTTC. Encoded protein: CASSYSQGLEGYTF.

The rearrangement joins TRBV12-2 to TRBJ1-3; the D segment call TRBD1 is taken from the table without a DNA check. TRBV12-2 is a pseudogene. This CDR3 contains 16 residues. The CDR3 sequence is CASRPRQGIPGNTIYF. In DNA form, the CDR3 reads TGTGCAAGTCGCCCCCGACAGGGGATACCAGGAAACACCATATATTTT.

The gene calls are TRBV21-1 and TRBJ1-1; the table's D call, TRBD1, has no DNA check behind it. TRBV21-1 is a known pseudogene. The length of the CDR3 is 14 residues. The CDR3 sequence is CASSRDRGPLGAFF. The CDR3 nucleotides read TGTGCCAGCAGCCGGGACAGGGGGCCTCTTGGCGCTTTCTTT.

This clone has only one observation. The J gene is TRBJ1-5, the V gene TRBV30; D remains unclear. Trimming shortened V by 0 bases and J by 5 bases, and 14 bases separated the two germline ends. Per germline, CDR1 GTSNPN and CDR2 SVGIG (reference sequence). The CDR3 runs 15 residues. The DNA of the CDR3 is TGTGCCTGGAGTGTGTCTTTGGGAGCTTATCAGCCCCAGCATTTT. Its translation is CAWSVSLGAYQPQHF.

V and J are TRBV12-3 or TRBV12-4 and TRBJ1-1, with D possibly being TRBD1 (6 bases). CDR3 length: 13 residues. Trimming shortened V by 7 bases and J by 7 bases, and 16 bases separated the two germline ends. In DNA form, the CDR3 reads TGTGCCAGCATGGGCAGGGGATTTGGTGAAGCTTTCTTT. Protein product: CASMGRGFGEAFF.

The chain joins TRBV5-5 to TRBJ2-3; the D gene is possibly TRBD2 (6 bases). The CDR3 extends over 13 amino acids. Per germline, CDR1 SGHKS and CDR2 YYEKEE (reference sequence). The germline V and J ends were trimmed by 4 bases and 4 bases, with 10 bases remaining between them. The CDR3 sequence is CASSTSSADTQYF. The CDR3 bases are TGTGCCAGCAGCACCTCTAGCGCAGATACGCAGTATTTT.

The CDR3 nucleotides are TGTGCCAGCAGCGCGCGGGGGGCGGGTGGAAACACCATATATTTT. Its protein product is CASSARGAGGNTIYF. The chain links TRBV9 to TRBJ1-3; D possibly corresponds to TRBD1 (6 bases). This CDR3 comprises 15 residues. Germline V gene data show CDR1 as SGDLS and CDR2 as YYNGEE. V was trimmed by 3 bases and J by 3 bases, leaving 13 bases between them. The full variable domain, rest sourced from reference TRBV9 and TRBJ1-3, is DSGVTQTPKHLITATGQRVTLRCSPRSGDLSVYWYQQSLDQGLQFLIQYYNGEERAKGNILERFSAQQFPDLHSELNLSSLELGDSALYFCASSARGAGGNTIYFGEGSWLTVV.

Only one count was recorded for this clone. The chain uses TRBV30 and TRBJ2-7, with 7 bases matching TRBD1. With 5 bases clipped from V and 6 bases from J, the junction kept 4 bases outside the gene matches. Looked up from germline, CDR1 is GTSNPN and CDR2 is SVGIG (reference sequence). This CDR3 region has 11 residues. The CDR3 region has the DNA TGTGCCTGGTCGAGGGGGCCCGAGCAGTACTTC. Its translation is CAWSRGPEQYF.

This clone was seen only a few times. The V and J genes are TRBV7-9 and TRBJ1-1, with D unresolved. Trimming stripped 8 bases from V and 6 bases from J, with 10 bases between. The CDR3 loop spans 11 amino acids. Germline V gene lookup returns CDR1 SEHNR and CDR2 FQNEAQ (reference sequence). The CDR3 spells CASGRVAEAFF. The CDR3 DNA sequence: TGTGCCAGCGGCCGGGTGGCTGAAGCTTTCTTT.

The chain carries TRBV2 and TRBJ2-2; 8 positions agree with TRBD1. Germline assignment: CDR1 SNHLY and CDR2 FYNNEI. Trimming removed 10 bases from V and 5 bases from J; junction bases left unmatched: 15. The CDR3 is 16 residues long. This chain's CDR3 is CATDRVYQGATGELFF. In nucleotides, the CDR3 is TGTGCCACAGACAGGGTCTACCAGGGGGCAACCGGGGAGCTGTTTTTT.

The rearrangement joins TRBV6-5 to TRBJ1-4; a weak D match, TRBD1 (6 bases). The germline V and J ends were trimmed by 7 bases and 4 bases, with 10 bases remaining between them. From germline, CDR1 is MNHEY and CDR2 SVGAGI. The CDR3 is made up of 13 amino acids. Here the CDR3 reads CASNRQVNEKLFF. The CDR3 nucleotides are TGTGCCAGCAATAGACAGGTTAATGAAAAACTGTTTTTT.

The gene calls are TRBV5-6 and TRBJ1-2; D is perhaps TRBD1 (6 bases). The CDR3 length is 16 residues. Germline V lookup: CDR1 SGHDT, CDR2 YYEEEE. Trimming removed 4 bases at V and 8 bases at J, with 24 bases between. The CDR3 protein is CASSAHHRVTLEGYTF. CDR3 nucleotides: TGTGCCAGCAGCGCGCACCACAGGGTGACCTTAGAAGGCTACACCTTC.

The rearrangement links TRBV10-3 to TRBJ2-3; D perhaps matches TRBD2 (5 bases). Germline-derived CDR1 and CDR2 are ENHRY and SYGVKD. The germline V and J ends were trimmed by 10 bases and 0 bases, with 20 bases remaining between them. The CDR3 length is 16 residues. CDR3 residues: CATGRGRISSTDTQYF. CDR3 sequence (DNA): TGTGCCACCGGTCGCGGGCGCATTTCTAGCACAGATACGCAGTATTTT.

This chain links TRBV19 with TRBJ1-5; D unclear. The V end was cut by 3 bases, the J end by 0 bases, with 6 bases between. Germline loops: CDR1 LNHDA, CDR2 SQIVND (reference sequence). This CDR3 has 14 residues. The CDR3 DNA reads TGTGCCAGTAGTATTTCAGGTAGCAATCAGCCCCAGCATTTT. The encoded protein is CASSISGSNQPQHF.

This clone was picked up one time. V gene TRBV19 combines with J gene TRBJ1-2; 11 positions agree with TRBD1. V lost 3 bases, J lost 2 bases, and 11 bases stayed unmatched. The CDR3 is made up of 18 amino acids. Germline lookup yields CDR1 LNHDA and CDR2 SQIVND (reference sequence). The CDR3 bases are TGTGCCAGTAGTATCCTTAGGACAGGGGGCGTAATGAACTATGGCTACACCTTC. Its translation is CASSILRTGGVMNYGYTF.

The rearrangement joins TRBV5-1 to TRBJ1-4, with TRBD1 matching over 9 bases. The V segment lost 4 bases and the J segment 4 bases; nucleotides outside the gene matches: 8. The germline CDR1 and CDR2 sequences are SGHRS and YFSETQ. This CDR3 spans 16 amino acids. The CDR3 sequence is CASSGGQGDLNEKLFF. The DNA for the CDR3 is TGCGCCAGCAGCGGGGGACAGGGAGACCTTAATGAAAAACTGTTTTTT.